This T cell receptor beta chain appears in the sequencing data of a study of blood T cell repertoires in COVID-19 (dated by TCRdb to the early 2020s). As for the study more broadly: The collaborator samples originated in the United States, Italy and Spain and spanned the acute and convalescent phases of COVID-19. Sample metadata almost always included a de-identified subject ID, COVID-19 status, age in years and sex. The samples were drawn from two sources: the first 160 participants of the ongoing ImmuneRACE study, and 950 to 1,500 subjects contributed by 6 global collaborators. The prospective study material was composed of cDNA or gDNA derived from T cells, B-cell-depleted T cells, or PBMCs. Deeply sampled blood TCRbeta repertoires from subjects exposed to, actively infected with, or recovered from COVID-19 were included in the dataset. Where available, HLA class I and class II types were obtained from metadata supplied by the sample provider rather than from assay-based typing. The repertoires were made available in a free public database intended to serve as a resource for research on the immune response to SARS-CoV-2.

The immunoSEQ Assay, a bias-controlled multiplex PCR, was used to amplify TCRbeta CDR3 regions from genomic DNA. The original methods were these. Within the assay, amplification of reference gene primers was used to estimate how many nucleated cells each sample contained. Sequence reads were collapsed and filtered to measure the absolute abundance of every unique TCRbeta CDR3 rearrangement. For each sample, productive Simpson clonality was calculated as the square root of Simpson's diversity index across productive rearrangements. As stored in TCRdb, this immuneACCESS dataset retains in-frame rearrangements with V and J assigned. A fraction of the clones does not appear; measured against another copy, unresolved V genes explain less than half of the discrepancy, and the remainder lacks a known reason. Clone size and V and J calls were adopted from that table, with D and trimming inferred from the DNA. The sample profile shows over 120,000 clones; roughly 85% of them were found once. The ten largest clones add up to about 4.4% of the sample.

Participants in the prospective study were enrolled through a virtual design, were aged roughly 18 to 90 years, and lived in under 25 United States geographic areas. To assign participants to cohorts, the prospective study relied on clinical history that participants themselves reported in a screening survey and a study questionnaire. ImmuneRACE Cohort 3 recovered participants were defined by two consecutive negative NP/OP PCR tests, healthcare professional clearance, or symptom resolution. In the prospective study, whole blood, serum and a nasopharyngeal or oropharyngeal swab were collected from each participant by mobile phlebotomists. Prospective study participants could optionally give additional blood draws and questionnaires over a roughly two-month period. Prospective study blood samples were shipped either frozen or at room temperature before DNA extraction. Worth noting for this clone: This clone's antigen is unknown. No base qualities exist here, and no much larger clone lies one base off it.

Per the germline V gene, ENHRY is the CDR1 and SYGVKD is the CDR2. CDR3 length: 15 amino acids, cysteine to phenylalanine. CDR3 DNA is the only sequence kept; it has 45 bases, read in frame from the first base. The junction shows trimming of 2 bases on V and 0 bases on J, plus 11 bases between the germline ends. Study-wide findings and limitations: Clinical and demographic metadata were provided uncurated, with the amount varying by source and participant.

This chain is built from TRBV10-3 and TRBJ2-7, with the D gene not confidently named. The receptor was derived from a man aged 50 or older who had recovered from COVID-19. Specimen: PBMCs or T cells enriched from blood (not recorded which). The DNA is as follows: TGTGCCATCAGTGAGGGATACCGGAGCTCCTACGAGCAGTACTTC. Translated, it reads CAISEGYRSSYEQYF.